Listed here are 3 T cell receptor beta chains from one sample, sequenced in a study of OX40 agonist ivuxolimab in advanced cancers. Repertoires were generated with immunoSEQ multiplex PCR, while TCRdb's copy carries only in-frame clones and drops some. Here the sample spans fewer than 40,000 clones, about three quarters being singletons. The sequencing used CD4+ or CD8+ T cells sorted from blood, collected in a trial of the OX40 agonist ivuxolimab. These receptors were collected from an adult with an advanced solid tumor such as melanoma, head and neck, liver or kidney cancer.

This clone was recorded only once. The V gene is TRBV5-1, the J gene TRBJ2-5, with 13 bases matching TRBD2. CDR3 length: 16 residues. Per the germline V gene, CDR1 is SGHRS and CDR2 is YFSETQ. V lost 0 bases, J lost 4 bases, and 3 bases stayed unmatched. DNA for the CDR3: TGCGCCAGCAGCTTGGGGACTAGCGGGAGACTAGAGACCCAGTACTTC. Its protein is CASSLGTSGRLETQYF.

The chain joins TRBV6-6 to TRBJ1-3; the D gene is possibly TRBD1 (5 bases). Per germline, CDR1 MNHNY and CDR2 SVGAGI (reference sequence). The germline V and J ends were trimmed by 6 bases and 8 bases, with 14 bases remaining between them. The CDR3 extends over 13 amino acids. The CDR3 is CASRRDSPYTIYF. The CDR3, as DNA: TGTGCCAGCAGAAGAGACAGTCCCTACACCATATATTTT.

V is TRBV7-2 and J is TRBJ1-3, with a tentative D call TRBD1 (5 bases). From germline, CDR1 is SGHTA and CDR2 FQGNSA. This CDR3 spans 16 amino acids. The ends were cut back, 1 base at V and 0 bases at J, with 10 bases in the middle. In DNA form, the CDR3 reads TGTGCCAGCAGCTTAGATGGGGCGGTCTCTGGAAACACCATATATTTT. This sequence encodes CASSLDGAVSGNTIYF.